This TCR beta chain was documented in a study of cytotoxic CD8 clonotypes in ibrutinib-treated CLL. Clones were read by immunoSEQ multiplex PCR, and TCRdb kept only the in-frame ones, dropping some. Of 130,000 or so clones in the sample, 75% to 85% are singletons; the top ten hold roughly 13%. V lost 0 bases and J 4 bases, leaving 16 bases between the germline ends. The CDR3 has 16 residues. Germline V gives CDR1 GTSNPN, CDR2 SVGIG (reference sequence). The TCR sequence derives from a human donor with chronic lymphocytic leukemia. The chain employs TRBV30 and TRBJ1-5; D gene unclear. The material sequenced was PBMCs, taken after 12 months of ibrutinib treatment. The CDR3 nucleotides are TGTGCCTGGAGTGTACTAGCTGGGCAACTAAATCAGCCCCAGCATTTT. Protein sequence: CAWSVLAGQLNQPQHF. The full variable domain, its missing parts supplied by reference TRBV30 and TRBJ1-5, is SQTIHQWPATLVQPVGSPLSLECTVEGTSNPNLYWYRQAAGRGLQLLFYSVGIGQISSEVPQNLSASRPQDRQFILSSKKLLLSDSGFYLCAWSVLAGQLNQPQHFGDGTRLSIL.